This T cell receptor beta chain appears in the sequencing data of a study of T-cell reconstitution after alpha-beta-depleted transplantation in children. Study outcomes and limitations: In some patients, recipient T cells and intrathymic progenitors surviving conditioning explained high day-60 diversity. Expanded graft clones numbering several hundred reportedly gave rise to alpha-beta T cells about two months after transplant. T-cell numbers and diversity, one year after transplant, stemmed largely from T cells that were newly produced.

This CDR3 has 13 residues. V lost 4 bases to trimming and J lost 3 bases, with 8 bases between them. Germline CDR1 and CDR2: MGHRA and YSYEKL. A TCRbeta library incorporating unique molecular identifiers was prepared. Via MiXCR, TCRdb re-called the PCR reads, giving one row per CDR3 protein. The table lists hundreds of thousands of distinct CDR3 sequences, about 23% of them singletons. Points on this clonotype: Its matching antigen is unknown.

Sequencing used PBMCs, mostly from graft donor cells, obtained 360 days after TCRalphabeta/CD19-depleted stem cell transplant. The chain has TRBV4-1 and TRBJ2-3; D is unresolved. This clonotype originated in a boy younger than two who had a stem cell transplant for acute myeloid leukemia, so the T cells may come from the graft donor. In DNA form, the CDR3 reads TGCGCCAGCAGCCGACACACAACAGATACGCAGTATTTT. This codes for CASSRHTTDTQYF.